The 7 T cell receptor beta chains below all came from one sample that was sequenced in a study of cytomegalovirus exposure and HLA in healthy donors. PCR used 60 Vbeta primers and 13 Jbeta primers. The table came from immunoSEQ multiplex PCR; TCRdb's copy has only in-frame clones and leaves some out. Of 150,000 or so clones in the sample, roughly 80% were seen once. Sequenced: PBMCs. Receptors originate from a male donor in good health and CMV-seropositive.

The V gene is TRBV5-6, the J gene TRBJ1-4; 9 nucleotides align to TRBD1. The CDR3 extends over 15 amino acids. Germline V CDR1 and CDR2: SGHDT, YYEEEE. V was pared by 4 bases and J by 7 bases, with 8 bases of the junction left unmatched. The CDR3 bases are TGTGCCAGCAGCAGTACAGGGGGCGCGAGTGAAAAACTGTTTTTT. Its translation is CASSSTGGASEKLFF.

J is TRBJ1-4 and V is TRBV7-8; maybe TRBD1 (5 bases). CDR1 is SGHVS, CDR2 FQNEAQ, per germline. V shed 0 bases and J shed 1 base, with 6 bases lying between them. This CDR3 has 15 residues. This CDR3 is CASSLAGGTNEKLFF. The CDR3 coding sequence is TGTGCCAGCAGCTTAGCCGGGGGAACTAATGAAAAACTGTTTTTT.

The chain couples TRBV7-9 to TRBJ2-7; 7 bases are shared with TRBD2. Trimming at V came to 5 bases and at J to 2 bases, leaving 12 bases not matched to a gene. CDR1 SEHNR and CDR2 FQNEAQ come from the germline V gene (reference sequence). The CDR3 extends over 16 amino acids. CDR3 protein: CASSPPAGVDTYEQYF. In nucleotides, the CDR3 is TGTGCCAGCAGCCCCCCGGCGGGGGTGGACACCTACGAGCAGTACTTC.

The CDR3 reads CASSLRRSPNTEAFF. CDR3 in DNA: TGTGCCAGCAGCTTACGTCGGAGCCCTAACACTGAAGCTTTCTTT. V is TRBV7-9 and J is TRBJ1-1; D remains unclear. The CDR3 spans 15 residues. V was cut by 2 bases and J by 2 bases, with 12 bases left in between. Germline V gene sequence: CDR1 SEHNR, CDR2 FQNEAQ (reference sequence).

The rearrangement joins TRBV7-2 to TRBJ2-5, with TRBD2 matching over 7 bases. This CDR3 is 16 amino acids long. V was pared by 1 base and J by 2 bases, with 7 bases of the junction left unmatched. Germline V gene lookup returns CDR1 SGHTA and CDR2 FQGNSA. CDR3 residues: CASSLGFGGLQETQYF. The DNA for the CDR3 is TGTGCCAGCAGCTTAGGATTCGGGGGGTTACAAGAGACCCAGTACTTC.

The V gene is TRBV23-1, the J gene TRBJ2-7, with D possibly TRBD2 on 6 matching bases. TRBV23-1 is an ORF, with its function uncertain. This CDR3 has 16 amino acids. The V and J ends lost 2 bases and 5 bases respectively, with 19 bases between them. The CDR3 reads CASSQSAPKGGNEQYF. For the CDR3, the DNA is TGCGCCAGCAGTCAAAGCGCCCCGAAGGGCGGGAACGAGCAGTACTTC.

This chain uses TRBV10-3 with TRBJ1-5, with TRBD1 identical over 9 bases. The ends lost 4 bases at V and 4 bases at J; junction bases unmatched: 5. Germline V gene sequence: CDR1 ENHRY, CDR2 SYGVKD. The CDR3 spans 15 residues. The CDR3 nucleotides read TGTGCCATCAGTGCTTTTGGACAGGGGAATCAGCCCCAGCATTTT. This sequence encodes CAISAFGQGNQPQHF.